One TCR beta chain is described in this entry. This clone was recorded only once. Which antigen it targets is not known. Base qualities are not provided; no much larger clone lies one nucleotide away. According to the study, the label for this sample's time point signals: about 11 months on ibrutinib. For TCR beta library preparation, about 2 micrograms of genomic DNA was extracted from cryopreserved PBMCs. Longitudinal blood samples from CLL patients receiving ibrutinib monotherapy were subjected to high-throughput TCR beta sequencing. Patients were enrolled in a phase 2 open-label single-center ibrutinib monotherapy trial. Relative to germline, V is missing 4 bases and J is missing 0 bases, with 7 bases of the junction outside any gene match. Spanning cysteine to phenylalanine, the CDR3 consists of 16 amino acids. The retained sequence is limited to the CDR3, 48 bases, with the frame set at the first base. The germline V gene specifies MNHEY as CDR1 and SVGAGI as CDR2.

The data originate from a study of cytotoxic CD8 clonotypes in ibrutinib-treated CLL (dated by TCRdb to the early 2020s). Study-level background: The cohort included about 15 treatment-naive and approximately eleven relapsed/refractory patients; 17 to 18 were IGHV unmutated. Partial responses were observed in 24 patients and complete responses in 2; after a median follow-up of about 69 months, remission was maintained in 14 patients and progression was observed in approximately twelve. Samples at response were collected after a median of 12 months of treatment, with a range of about 6 to 40 months. Samples averaged 255,043 productive templates and 80,000 to 100,000 productive rearrangements. Longitudinal samples were obtainable from about 30% of the roughly 90 participants in the trial. Cryopreserved peripheral blood mononuclear cells were obtained prior to treatment, at the time of response, and at either disease progression or sustained remission. All remission and progressive disease samples were collected while patients were still receiving ibrutinib. Paper-wide results and their limitations: At baseline, clonality was higher than in age-matched healthy donors and showed a strong correlation with circulating CD8+ T-cell counts. Clonality rose at ibrutinib response, remained stable during sustained remission, and dropped back toward baseline at progression. Public clonotypes were rare and either shrank or stayed stable during treatment, and the rise in clonality at ibrutinib response reflected expansion of private clonotypes. Lymph node repertoires were not examined, and the timing of sampling was not matched between patients in sustained remission and those whose disease progressed.

Each clonotype received, on average, 10x coverage in deep resolution sequencing performed on a MiSeq, where the target depth lay between 1 in 1 million and 1 in 200,000 T cells. TCR beta libraries were generated with the immunoSEQ hsTCRB Kit. In the source study's methods: The data were analyzed with ImmunoSEQ Analyzer and ImmunoSEQ Data Assistant, and V, D and J gene assignments followed IMGT definitions. Clonality, which ranges from 0 to 1, was calculated as one minus the normalized Shannon entropy of productive rearrangement frequencies. Only overrepresented clonotypes making up at least 0.05% of each patient's repertoire were included in the public clonotype analysis. Repertoires from thirteen age-matched healthy donors in immuneACCESS were used as clonality controls. TCRdb holds this immuneACCESS table with in-frame rearrangements only. Some clones are missing; in checked studies, unresolved V genes explain under half, and the rest has no known cause. D and trimming were read from the DNA, whereas the V and J calls and clone size are those reported in that table. This sample holds over 200,000 clones; over 65% were observed only once. Approximately 5.9% of the sample lies in the top ten.

The sequenced sample was PBMCs, obtained after 12 months of ibrutinib treatment. The chain is assembled from TRBV6-5 and TRBJ2-7; the junction holds 9 bases that match TRBD2. The sequence was obtained from a human donor with chronic lymphocytic leukemia. The CDR3 protein sequence reads: CASSSRLAVDSYEQYF. The nucleotide sequence is given as TGTGCCAGCAGTTCGCGACTAGCGGTGGACTCCTACGAGCAGTACTTC.